Below, 8 T cell receptor beta chains from the same sample are listed, as sequenced in a study of identical twins. TCRdb itself ran the 5' RACE reads through MiXCR, one entry per CDR3 protein. The table shows about 690,000 distinct CDR3 sequences, with approximately 6.1% occurring only once. Sequenced: naive T cells sorted from blood. The receptor set was obtained from a young man in good health.

This clonotype has ten or more counts. V gene TRBV11-2 combines with J gene TRBJ2-2; 8 bases match TRBD2. The germline CDR1 and CDR2 sequences are SGHAT and FQNNGV. V shed 5 bases and J 7 bases; nucleotides not matched to a gene: 12. The CDR3 consists of 16 residues. CDR3 in DNA: TGTGCCAGCAGCCCCCTGAGAACTAGCGGTATCGGGGAGCTGTTTTTT. It encodes CASSPLRTSGIGELFF.

This clonotype was seen many times. V and J are TRBV7-2 and TRBJ1-3; D is ambiguous. This CDR3 is 15 amino acids long. CDR1 is SGHTA and CDR2 is FQGNSA in the germline V gene. The V end was cut by 1 base, the J end by 0 bases, with 7 bases between. The CDR3 loop is CASSLGPHSGNTIYF. The CDR3 DNA is TGTGCCAGCAGCTTAGGACCGCACTCTGGAAACACCATATATTTT.

This clonotype was seen a few times. This rearrangement joins TRBV5-1 to TRBJ1-1; no clear D gene. The V and J ends lost 0 bases and 7 bases respectively, with 10 bases between them. The CDR3 extends over 13 amino acids. Germline CDR1 is SGHRS and CDR2 is YFSETQ. CDR3 coding DNA: TGCGCCAGCAGCTTGGCCGGGAAGAGTGAAGCTTTCTTT. Translation gives CASSLAGKSEAFF.

In this sample, this clonotype turned up many times. This sequence joins TRBV20-1 and TRBJ2-7; perhaps D is TRBD1 or TRBD2 (5 bases each). The CDR3 is 15 residues long. CDR1 and CDR2 (germline): DFQATT, SNEGSKA (reference sequence). The CDR3 protein is CRPIIWDPPWYEQYV. CDR3 bases: TGCAGGCCAATAATATGGGACCCGCCCTGGTACGAGCAGTACGTC.

The chain has TRBV12-3 or TRBV12-4 and TRBJ2-6; 7 positions agree with TRBD2. CDR3 length: 15 amino acids. V lost 8 bases and J lost 0; bases outside the gene matches: 4. CDR3 sequence (DNA): TGTGCCAGCCGGGGAGGGGACTCTGGGGCCAACGTCCTGACTTTC. It yields the protein CASRGGDSGANVLTF.

The genes are TRBV5-4 and TRBJ2-2, with no clear D. Germline V gives CDR1 SGHNT, CDR2 YYREEE (reference sequence). CDR3 length equals 15 residues. The V and J ends lost 4 bases and 7 bases respectively, with 17 bases between them. Here the CDR3 reads CASSPQGVRSGELFF. CDR3 bases: TGTGCCAGCAGCCCCCAAGGCGTACGGAGCGGGGAGCTGTTTTTT.

This clonotype was observed at least ten times. This chain joins TRBV28 and TRBJ2-7; a weak D match, TRBD1 (6 bases). The CDR3 covers 11 residues. The V gene's germline CDR1 is MDHEN and CDR2 SYDVKM. The CDR3 spells CGTDSTYEQYF. CDR3 bases: TGTGGTACGGACAGTACCTACGAGCAGTACTTC.

This clonotype occurred many times. CDR3 DNA sequence: TGCAGCGTTGAGGTCAGGCTCACAGATACGCAGTATTTT. Its protein is CSVEVRLTDTQYF. The rearrangement joins TRBV29-1 to TRBJ2-3; D uncertain. The CDR3 extends over 13 amino acids. Trimming removed 3 bases from V and 2 bases from J, with 9 bases in between. Germline V gene data show CDR1 as SQVTM and CDR2 as ANQGSEA.